These 3 T cell receptor beta chains came from one sample sequenced in a study of blood T cell repertoires in COVID-19. This table comes from immunoSEQ multiplex PCR, and its TCRdb copy is limited to in-frame clones, with some not included. The sample yields 250,000 to 300,000 clones, roughly 90% seen once. The sequencing input was peripheral blood. The receptors come from a woman in her 30s with COVID-19, enrolled during active disease.

This chain uses TRBV19 with TRBJ1-1; 7 nucleotides agree with TRBD1. Germline lookup yields CDR1 LNHDA and CDR2 SQIVND (reference sequence). The CDR3 totals 14 residues. V lost 7 bases and J lost 3; bases outside the gene matches: 8. The CDR3 DNA reads TGTGCCAGTACAAGGGACAGATGGGACACTGAAGCTTTCTTT. Encoded protein: CASTRDRWDTEAFF. The full variable domain, completed using reference TRBV19 and TRBJ1-1, is DGGITQSPKYLFRKEGQNVTLSCEQNLNHDAMYWYRQDPGQGLRLIYYSQIVNDFQKGDIAEGYSVSREKKESFPLTVTSAQKNPTAFYLCASTRDRWDTEAFFGQGTRLTVV.

The chain recombines TRBV15 with TRBJ2-7; the D gene is possibly TRBD1 (5 bases). The CDR3 length is 15 residues. Trimming left V 3 bases short and J 2 bases short, with 14 bases between. The germline V gene has CDR1 LNHNV and CDR2 YYDKDF (reference sequence). CDR3 nucleotides: TGTGCCACCAGCAGTCCCGAGGACAAGCCCTACGAGCAGTACTTC. Translation gives CATSSPEDKPYEQYF. The complete variable domain, with remaining parts taken from reference TRBV15 and TRBJ2-7, reads DAMVIQNPRYQVTQFGKPVTLSCSQTLNHNVMYWYQQKSSQAPKLLFHYYDKDFNNEADTPDNFQSRRPNTSFCFLDIRSPGLGDTAMYLCATSSPEDKPYEQYFGPGTRLTVT.

The CDR3 sequence is CASSLGVTTYEQYF. The CDR3 DNA follows: TGCGCCAGCAGCTTGGGGGTAACTACCTACGAGCAGTACTTC. The chain recombines TRBV5-1 with TRBJ2-7; D not certain. Germline lookup yields CDR1 SGHRS and CDR2 YFSETQ. V lost 0 bases and J lost 2, with 9 bases in between. The CDR3 runs 14 residues.